This TCR beta chain was sequenced in a study of shared clonotypes between healthy human individuals. The CDR3 spans 13 residues. Germline CDR1 reads MNHEY; CDR2 reads SMNVEV (reference sequence). Trimming removed 6 bases from V and 4 bases from J, with 12 bases in between. On this clone: The antigen remains undetermined.

Study observations and caveats: Rarefaction demonstrated incomplete sorted-subset sequencing despite large depth.

Only in-frame clones appear in the TCRdb table, and some are missing; sequencing was by immunoSEQ multiplex PCR. The data show about 690,000 clones, with less than 95% seen just once and 30% to 40% held by the top ten. V usage is TRBV27 and J usage is TRBJ1-1; D call uncertain. The specimen was memory CD8+ T cells from PBMCs. The subset here: CD45RO+ cells pooled with CCR7-negative TemRA cells. This clonotype was sampled from a man in his late teens or twenties in good health. Some clones in this sample may be carry-over from other donors' samples. CDR3 DNA sequence: TGTGCCAGCAGACCCTATGGGAGCACTGAAGCTTTCTTT. Amino acid sequence: CASRPYGSTEAFF.